This T cell receptor beta chain was recovered during a study of T-cell reconstitution after alpha-beta-depleted transplantation in children listed by TCRdb under 2016. With respect to the entire study: T-cell immune reconstitution after TCRalphabeta/CD19-depleted allogeneic hematopoietic cell transplantation in children was quantitatively tracked in the study by means of TCR repertoire profiling.

To note about this clonotype: The antigen it binds to is not known. Per-base qualities were not stored, and no clone one base away is much larger.

V is cut by 0 bases and J by 9 bases, and the space between the germline ends is 11 bases. The CDR3, cysteine through phenylalanine, is 13 amino acids long. The read is trimmed to its CDR3 DNA, 39 bases read in frame from base 1. Based on the germline V gene, the CDR1 and CDR2 sequences are LGHNA and YNFKEQ. Receptors were amplified or captured by PCR. Reads for this sample came from an Illumina HiSeq 2500. To normalize quantification of the TCRbeta repertoire, the TCR libraries were built with molecular barcoding that relied on unique molecular identifiers. The public reads were quality trimmed at Q25 with fastp and then assembled into clones with MiXCR by TCRdb, keeping productive beta chains. A single entry per CDR3 protein holds the most common genes and DNA from its merged rows. Present in this sample are approximately 420,000 distinct CDR3 sequences, roughly 11% of which were seen just once. Jointly, the top ten make up approximately 5% of the sample.

The clonotype was recovered from a human donor who donated a stem cell graft to a child with acute myeloid leukemia. Recombination joined TRBV4-2 with TRBJ2-5; the D segment could be TRBD2, given 5 matching bases. This sample comprised PBMCs from the stem cell graft donor, obtained from the stem cell graft. The CDR3 protein sequence reads: CASSQELWESQYF. The sequenced DNA: TGTGCCAGCAGCCAAGAACTGTGGGAGTCCCAGTACTTC.